Below, one T cell receptor beta chain is given with its context. This entry comes from a study of blood T cell repertoires in COVID-19. Study summary: Sites in the United States, Italy and Spain provided acute and convalescent COVID-19 samples. PBMCs, B-cell-depleted T cells, or T cells provided the cDNA or gDNA that made up the material.

Study processing details: Amplified reference gene primers provided the basis for estimating nucleated cell counts. Produced via immunoSEQ multiplex PCR; TCRdb's table is partial and in-frame only. From that table come the V and J calls and clone size; the DNA was used to work out D and trimming. The sample consists of fewer than 120,000 clones, over 75% of them appearing once. Trimming stripped 1 base from V and 4 bases from J, with 10 bases between. CDR3 length: 14 residues. Germline CDR1 and CDR2: SEHNR and FQNEAQ (reference sequence). This receptor was taken from a woman aged 80 or over with active or convalescent COVID-19. The chain couples TRBV7-9 to TRBJ1-1; no reliable D call. Input material: peripheral blood. The CDR3 reads CASSLVVGSTEAFF. For the CDR3, the DNA is TGTGCCAGCAGCTTAGTTGTGGGGAGCACTGAAGCTTTCTTT.